This T cell receptor (beta chain) was identified in a study of blood T cell repertoires in COVID-19. Study in general: Sources were T cells, B-cell-depleted T cells, or PBMCs; the material itself was cDNA or gDNA.

The CDR3 has 16 residues. Trimming removed 5 bases from V and 1 base from J; junction bases left unmatched: 7. Germline values: CDR1 MNHNY, CDR2 SVGAGI (reference sequence). This clone was recorded once. Using immunoSEQ multiplex PCR, the repertoire was profiled, and TCRdb retains in-frame clones only, with some absent. The table has tens of thousands of clones, about 76% seen once. Sequencing was done on a sample of peripheral blood. The sequence was collected from a woman of 80 years or more with active or convalescent COVID-19. This rearrangement joins TRBV6-6 to TRBJ2-3; TRBD1 matches at 9 bases. The CDR3 coding sequence is TGTGCCAGCAGTAACCGGGACAGGGACGGCACAGATACGCAGTATTTT. Protein sequence: CASSNRDRDGTDTQYF.